Presented here are 21 T cell receptor beta chains from one specimen sequenced in a study of shared clonotypes between healthy human individuals. TCRdb's table, derived via immunoSEQ multiplex PCR, lists solely in-frame clones and lacks some. This sample has about 1,800,000 clones, with approximately 94% found just once. Terminally differentiated effector memory CD45RA+ cells were excluded from the naive CD8 cells, which were CD45RO-negative and positively selected for CCR7. What was sequenced was naive CD8+ T cells sorted from blood. The origin of the receptors is a man aged 18 to 30 in good health.

The chain combines TRBV7-9 with TRBJ2-7, with 9 nucleotides matching TRBD1. This CDR3 is built from 14 residues. Losses at the gene ends were 5 bases for V and 5 bases for J; bases not matched to a gene: 7. From germline, CDR1 is SEHNR and CDR2 FQNEAQ (reference sequence). DNA for the CDR3: TGTGCCAGCAGCGGATGGGGACAGGGTAACGAGCAGTACTTC. Protein: CASSGWGQGNEQYF.

This rearrangement joins TRBV9 to TRBJ2-1, with TRBD1 matching over 10 bases. The CDR3 extends over 14 amino acids. V trimming: 3 bases; J trimming: 8 bases; junction bases outside the gene matches: 5. The germline V gene encodes CDR1 SGDLS and CDR2 YYNGEE. This chain's CDR3 is CASSGGTGADEQFF. The CDR3 coding sequence is TGTGCCAGCAGCGGAGGGACAGGGGCCGATGAGCAGTTCTTC.

This chain uses TRBV4-1 with TRBJ2-7; 8 bases agree with TRBD2. CDR1 MGHRA and CDR2 YSYEKL come from the germline V gene. The V segment lost 1 base and the J segment 3 bases; nucleotides outside the gene matches: 8. This CDR3 comprises 16 residues. The CDR3 sequence: CASSQVLSGGNYEQYF. CDR3 coding DNA: TGCGCCAGCAGCCAAGTCTTGAGCGGGGGAAACTACGAGCAGTACTTC.

The V call is TRBV14, the J call TRBJ2-7; TRBD2 matches at 8 bases. The CDR3 has 16 amino acids. V was clipped by 0 bases and J by 4 bases; unmatched bases: 8. Germline values: CDR1 SGHDN, CDR2 FVKESK. Here the CDR3 reads CASSQDFRLALYEQYF. In nucleotides, the CDR3 is TGTGCCAGCAGCCAAGATTTCCGACTAGCGCTGTACGAGCAGTACTTC.

The chain uses TRBV29-1 and TRBJ2-3, with D possibly TRBD1 on 6 matching bases. CDR1 and CDR2 from the germline V gene are SQVTM and ANQGSEA. This CDR3 spans 13 amino acids. Trimming stripped 7 bases from V and 0 bases from J, with 11 bases between. CDR3 region: CSALRGSTDTQYF. The DNA of the CDR3 is TGCAGCGCCTTAAGGGGGAGCACAGATACGCAGTATTTT.

This chain uses TRBV4-3 with TRBJ1-1; tentatively, D is TRBD1 (5 bases). CDR3 length equals 14 residues. Germline CDR1 is LGHNA and CDR2 is YSLEER. V was cut by 1 base and J by 4 bases, with 10 bases left in between. CDR3 amino acids: CASSQVGRVTEAFF. CDR3 nucleotide sequence: TGCGCCAGCAGCCAAGTGGGGCGGGTCACTGAAGCTTTCTTT.

V usage is TRBV2 and J usage is TRBJ2-3; tentatively, D is TRBD2 (6 bases). The CDR3 is made up of 15 amino acids. V was shortened by 3 bases and J by 1 base, with 11 bases between the two germline ends. The germline V gene has CDR1 SNHLY and CDR2 FYNNEI. CDR3 amino acids: CASSDRWEGTDTQYF. DNA of the CDR3: TGTGCCAGCAGTGATAGGTGGGAGGGCACAGATACGCAGTATTTT. The full variable domain, its missing parts supplied by reference TRBV2 and TRBJ2-3, is EPEVTQTPSHQVTQMGQEVILRCVPISNHLYFYWYRQILGQKVEFLVSFYNNEISEKSEIFDDQFSVERPDGSNFTLKIRSTKLEDSAMYFCASSDRWEGTDTQYFGPGTRLTVL.

A remark on this clone: A much bigger clone sits one base away, suggesting this may be a read error. The chain is built from TRBV5-5 and TRBJ2-7; unclear D gene. The V end lost 0 bases, the J end lost 2 bases, and 3 bases lay between the germline ends. The CDR3 extends over 12 amino acids. The germline V gene has CDR1 SGHKS and CDR2 YYEKEE (reference sequence). In nucleotides, the CDR3 is TGTGCCAGCAGCTTGGGGACCTACGAGCAGTACTTC. Translation gives CASSLGTYEQYF.

This clone showed up just once. The chain is built from TRBV5-5 and TRBJ2-7; the D gene is possibly TRBD1 (6 bases). Germline CDR1 and CDR2: SGHKS and YYEKEE (reference sequence). Trimming cost V 1 base and J 1 base, with 12 bases left between them. The CDR3 covers 15 residues. In DNA form, the CDR3 reads TGTGCCAGCAGCTTGATCTCCACAGGGTCCTACGAGCAGTACTTC. Protein product: CASSLISTGSYEQYF.

Points on this clone: Other DNA sequences in the same sample also yield this CDR3. This chain links TRBV5-6 with TRBJ1-1; D call uncertain. Trimming left V 2 bases short and J 1 base short, with 3 bases between. CDR3 length: 12 amino acids. Germline CDR1 is SGHDT and CDR2 is YYEEEE. The CDR3 sequence: CASSFPNTEAFF. In DNA form, the CDR3 reads TGTGCCAGCAGCTTCCCGAACACTGAAGCTTTCTTT.

This rearrangement joins TRBV29-1 to TRBJ2-7; a possible D gene is TRBD1 (6 bases). From germline, CDR1 is SQVTM and CDR2 ANQGSEA. CDR3 length equals 13 residues. V lost 5 bases to trimming and J lost 2 bases, with 13 bases between them. CDR3 sequence (DNA): TGCAGCGTTACAGGGCTTCTTACCTACGAGCAGTACTTC. Translation gives CSVTGLLTYEQYF.

The chain couples TRBV4-1 to TRBJ1-5, with 7 nucleotides matching TRBD1. CDR3 size: 15 residues. The V segment lost 2 bases and the J segment 3 bases; nucleotides outside the gene matches: 4. Germline lookup yields CDR1 MGHRA and CDR2 YSYEKL. The CDR3 DNA reads TGCGCCAGCAGCCAATGGGACAGCCCCAATCAGCCCCAGCATTTT. Its translation: CASSQWDSPNQPQHF.

The chain couples TRBV11-2 to TRBJ1-2; D gene uncertain. Germline V gene data show CDR1 as SGHAT and CDR2 as FQNNGV. CDR3 length: 14 amino acids. V was shortened by 0 bases and J by 4 bases, with 9 bases between the two germline ends. CDR3 protein: CASSLDPHSYGYTF. The CDR3, as DNA: TGTGCCAGCAGCTTAGATCCCCATTCCTATGGCTACACCTTC.

The chain employs TRBV4-1 and TRBJ2-2; 8 nucleotides align to TRBD1. V shed 7 bases, J shed 4 bases, and the junction held 8 bases outside the gene matches. The length of the CDR3 is 15 residues. The V gene's germline CDR1 is MGHRA and CDR2 YSYEKL. CDR3 sequence (DNA): TGCGCCAGCAACCTGGACAGGGCCTTCACCGGGGAGCTGTTTTTT. Its translation is CASNLDRAFTGELFF.

DNA for the CDR3: TGCGCCAGCAGCCAAGATGGGATGGGACTAGAGATATACAATGAGCAGTTCTTC. Translation gives CASSQDGMGLEIYNEQFF. This rearrangement joins TRBV4-3 to TRBJ2-1, with 8 positions matching TRBD2. CDR3 length: 18 residues. V gave up 0 bases and J gave up 4 bases; unmatched junction bases: 11. Germline V lookup: CDR1 LGHNA, CDR2 YSLEER.

The chain joins TRBV4-1 to TRBJ1-1; 8 nucleotides line up with TRBD1. Per germline, CDR1 MGHRA and CDR2 YSYEKL. The CDR3 sequence is 15 residues long. With V trimmed by 4 bases and J by 3 bases, 7 bases remained unmatched. CDR3: CASSPVGQGDTEAFF. CDR3 nucleotide sequence: TGCGCCAGCAGCCCAGTCGGACAGGGCGACACTGAAGCTTTCTTT.

The CDR3 loop reads CASSLTSGGARSTDTQYF. DNA of the CDR3: TGTGCCAGCAGTTTGACTAGCGGGGGGGCTAGGAGCACAGATACGCAGTATTTT. The rearrangement uses TRBV28 and TRBJ2-3; 14 bases map to TRBD2. The CDR3 extends over 18 amino acids. V shed 3 bases and J 0 bases; nucleotides not matched to a gene: 5. Germline CDR1 MDHEN, CDR2 SYDVKM. Complete variable domain (other parts from reference TRBV28 and TRBJ2-3): DVKVTQSSRYLVKRTGEKVFLECVQDMDHENMFWYRQDPGLGLRLIYFSYDVKMKEKGDIPEGYSVSREKKERFSLILESASTNQTSMYLCASSLTSGGARSTDTQYFGPGTRLTVL.

The V gene is TRBV27, the J gene TRBJ1-3; a weak D match, TRBD1 (5 bases). Deletions cut 3 bases from V and 2 bases from J, with 14 bases between. Germline CDR1 MNHEY, CDR2 SMNVEV (reference sequence). The CDR3 extends over 16 amino acids. The CDR3: CASSFGGEGTGNTIYF. The CDR3, as DNA: TGTGCCAGCAGTTTCGGGGGGGAAGGAACTGGAAACACCATATATTTT.

V is TRBV7-9 and J is TRBJ1-2; possible D gene TRBD1, 5 bases. The CDR3 loop spans 15 amino acids. Per the germline V gene, CDR1 is SEHNR and CDR2 is FQNEAQ (reference sequence). Trimming shortened V by 6 bases and J by 2 bases, and 16 bases separated the two germline ends. The CDR3 region has the DNA TGTGCCAGCAGGGTACAAGGGGCCCTCAACTATGGCTACACCTTC. Its translation is CASRVQGALNYGYTF.

The chain links TRBV5-4 to TRBJ2-7; TRBD2 aligns across 7 bases. The junction had 5 bases not matched to a gene; V was cut back by 7 bases and J by 1 base. The CDR3 contains 13 residues. Germline V gene data show CDR1 as SGHNT and CDR2 as YYREEE (reference sequence). The CDR3 loop reads CASGRGESYEQYF. As DNA, the CDR3 is TGTGCCAGCGGCCGGGGGGAATCCTACGAGCAGTACTTC.

This clone was counted once. The chain combines TRBV10-2 with TRBJ2-2; no definite D call. This CDR3 has 15 amino acids. Germline V gene data show CDR1 as WSHSY and CDR2 as SAAADI. V was clipped by 2 bases and J by 1 base, with 8 bases between them. CDR3 coding DNA: TGCGCCAGCAGTGAGAGTTACGGGAACACCGGGGAGCTGTTTTTT. Translated: CASSESYGNTGELFF.